What follows are 3 T cell receptor beta chains derived from one specimen sequenced in a study of technical replicates of blood from several donors (dated 2017 in TCRdb). The library was made by the immunoSEQ multiplex PCR assay. TCRdb stores this immuneACCESS table with in-frame sequences only. Part of the clones is absent; in the studies checked, under half of the shortfall reflects unresolved V genes, and no reason is known for the rest. For this sample the table gives approximately 81,000 clones, of which under 97% were detected only once. The ten largest clones take up roughly 0.37% of the sample. Material for sequencing was T cells isolated from PBMCs. The receptors derive from a human donor in good health.

CDR3 loop: CASSHDSYYSYEQYF. The CDR3 coding sequence is TGTGCCAGCAGCCACGACAGCTACTATTCCTACGAGCAGTACTTC. J is TRBJ2-7 and V is TRBV6-5; D perhaps matches TRBD1 (5 bases). V lost 6 bases and J 1 base, leaving 16 bases between the germline ends. CDR1 and CDR2 from the germline V gene are MNHEY and SVGAGI. This CDR3 region has 15 residues.

The chain carries TRBV18 and TRBJ2-7, with D possibly being TRBD2 (5 bases). The germline V gene encodes CDR1 KGHSH and CDR2 LQKENI. Trimming shortened V by 1 base and J by 3 bases, and 10 bases separated the two germline ends. This CDR3 has 14 amino acids. CDR3 loop: CASSPRVGDYEQYF. The CDR3 region has the DNA TGTGCCAGCTCACCACGGGTCGGGGACTACGAGCAGTACTTC. The variable domain in full, with the rest retrieved from reference TRBV18 and TRBJ2-7, is NAGVMQNPRHLVRRRGQEARLRCSPMKGHSHVYWYRQLPEEGLKFMVYLQKENIIDESGMPKERFSAEFPKEGPSILRIQQVVRGDSAAYFCASSPRVGDYEQYFGPGTRLTVT.

This clone was counted between two and nine times. This chain connects TRBV2 to TRBJ1-1; no clear D. V was cut by 6 bases and J by 0 bases, with 8 bases left in between. The germline CDR1 and CDR2 sequences are SNHLY and FYNNEI. CDR3 length: 13 amino acids. CDR3 DNA sequence: TGTGCCAGCAGCTATCAGGTGAACACTGAAGCTTTCTTT. It encodes CASSYQVNTEAFF.